Sequencing of this TCR beta chain was carried out in a study of cytomegalovirus exposure and HLA in healthy donors. Amplification used 60 Vbeta primers and 13 Jbeta primers. The assay was immunoSEQ multiplex PCR, and TCRdb's table has in-frame clones only and misses some. The sample contains about 120,000 clones, over 70% of which appear only once. Material: PBMCs. This TCR came from a woman in her forties in good health and CMV-seropositive.

In DNA, the CDR3 is TGTGCCAGCTCACCACGGACTAGCGGACAAGATACGCAGTATTTT. It encodes CASSPRTSGQDTQYF. The gene calls are TRBV18 and TRBJ2-3, with TRBD2 matching 10 bases. Trimming removed 1 base from V and 5 bases from J; junction bases left unmatched: 3. CDR3 length: 15 residues. CDR1 is KGHSH, CDR2 LQKENI, per germline.